This TCR beta chain was sequenced in a study of shared clonotypes between healthy human individuals. The germline CDR1 and CDR2 sequences are SGHNT and YENEEA. The CDR3 is made up of 15 amino acids. Trimming removed 1 base from V and 5 bases from J; junction bases left unmatched: 4. At a deep level, the assay was run. Clones were sequenced by immunoSEQ multiplex PCR, and TCRdb holds only the in-frame ones, with some missing. The repertoire consists of under 850,000 clones, with around 77% occurring once and the leading ten covering less than 2%. The sample was memory CD4+ T cells sorted from blood. Indicated subset: CD45RA-negative fraction. V usage is TRBV11-3 and J usage is TRBJ2-2; TRBD2 matches 7 bases. This TCR was sampled from a woman in her 30s in good health. The CDR3 bases are TGTGCCAGCAGCTTAGGGACTAGAGGAACCGGGGAGCTGTTTTTT. This gives the protein CASSLGTRGTGELFF.